The subject of this entry is one T cell receptor beta chain. The sample belongs to a study of OX40 agonist ivuxolimab in advanced cancers. Overall study context: Hepatocellular carcinoma, melanoma, renal cell or head and neck cancer occurred in dose-escalation patients.

V trimming: 0 bases; J trimming: 7 bases; junction bases outside the gene matches: 10. Germline-derived CDR1 and CDR2 are SGHRS and YFSETQ. The CDR3 length is 16 residues. This table comes from immunoSEQ multiplex PCR, and its TCRdb copy is limited to in-frame clones, with some not included. The profile shows 70,000 to 100,000 clones, over 75% of them singletons. This sample comprised CD4+ or CD8+ T cells sorted from blood, obtained in a trial of the OX40 agonist ivuxolimab. The chain is built from TRBV5-1 and TRBJ2-1, with 7 bases aligning to TRBD2. The sequence was collected from an adult with an advanced solid tumor such as melanoma, head and neck, liver or kidney cancer. CDR3 amino acids: CASSLDGGGASNEQFF. DNA of the CDR3: TGCGCCAGCAGCTTGGATGGGGGAGGGGCCTCGAATGAGCAGTTCTTC.